This is a list of T cell receptor beta chains from one sample in a study of CD8 T cells in ankylosing spondylitis. TCRdb redid the calling of the 5' RACE reads with MiXCR, one entry per CDR3 protein. The data contain about 160,000 distinct CDR3 sequences, about 18% of them singletons. Sequencing was done on a sample of blood, either unsorted or a sorted T cell fraction (not recorded which). The origin of the receptors is a male donor with ankylosing spondylitis or in good health (not recorded which). Both conserved end residues are part of each CDR3. D genes are given only for firm matches. Clone size is given for some rows only: seen once, a few or many times, or a class if the clone is expanded.

j_call v_call clone_size d_call cdr3_nt cdr3_aa
TRBJ2-5 TRBV7-2 few TRBD1 TGTGCCAGCAGCTTAGCGGGACAGGTGGAGACCCAGTACTTC CASSLAGQVETQYF
TRBJ2-3 TRBV20-1 many - TGCAGTGCGCCTGACTTTAGCGGAGGGGCAGATACGCAGTATTTT CSAPDFSGGADTQYF
TRBJ1-5 TRBV7-9 - - TGTGCCAGCAGCTTAGATGTCTATGGCAATCAGTCCCAGCATTTT CASSLDVYGNQSQHF
TRBJ2-7 TRBV29-1 few TRBD2 TGCAGCGTTGAAGGACTAGCGAGGGCCGAGCAGTACTTC CSVEGLARAEQYF
TRBJ2-1 TRBV20-1 many - TGCAGTGCTAGCCGCAGCCACAATGAGCAGTTCTTC CSASRSHNEQFF
TRBJ2-3 TRBV7-9 few - TGTGCCAGCAGCTTATACGGGAGACTGGCAGATACGCAGTATTTT CASSLYGRLADTQYF
TRBJ1-5 TRBV27 few - TGTGCCAGCAGTTCGGTCCCAAATCGGGGTCAGCCCCAGCATTTT CASSSVPNRGQPQHF
TRBJ2-2 TRBV12-3/TRBV12-4 many - TGTGCCAGCAGACAAGGACTTTCTCAATCTACCGGGGAGCTGTTTTTT CASRQGLSQSTGELFF
TRBJ1-1 TRBV5-1 many TRBD1 TGCGCCAGCAGCTTGGCTCAGGGGGCTCTCACTGAAGCTTTCTTT CASSLAQGALTEAFF
TRBJ2-6 TRBV4-1 many - TGCGCCAGCAGCCAATACACAGGGATCCTAAGCCCTGGGGCCAACGTCCTGACTTTC CASSQYTGILSPGANVLTF
TRBJ2-7 TRBV7-2 - - TGTGCCAGCAGCCCCGGGGGAGCGGAATCCTACGAGCAGTACTTC CASSPGGAESYEQYF
TRBJ1-1 TRBV20-1 many - TGCAGTGCTTACTCCCCCGGGAGTAACACTGAAGCTTTCTTT CSAYSPGSNTEAFF
TRBJ1-1 TRBV28 many - TGTGCCAGCAGTTTACGGCAGGCCCGGACTGAAGCTTTCTTT CASSLRQARTEAFF
TRBJ2-7 TRBV20-1 - - TGCAGTGCTAGATCGGCCTACGTTTCCTCCTACGAGCAGTACTTC CSARSAYVSSYEQYF
TRBJ1-6 TRBV20-1 many - TGCAAGACCGGTTCACCCCTCCACTTT CKTGSPLHF
TRBJ2-1 TRBV7-9 - - TGTGCCAGCAGCCCAAGAGGAGGGGACTTC CASSPRGGDF
TRBJ2-1 TRBV7-8 once TRBD2 TGTGCCAGCAGCCTACGACTAGCGGGAGCTTTGCACAATGAGCAGTTCTTC CASSLRLAGALHNEQFF
TRBJ2-1 TRBV7-6 few - TGTGCCAGCAGCTTAGGGAGCGTCGGTGAGCAGTTCTTC CASSLGSVGEQFF
TRBJ1-4 TRBV12-3/TRBV12-4 - - TGTGCCAGCAGCCCCTTTCAGGGGAAACTGTTTTTT CASSPFQGKLFF
TRBJ1-1 TRBV12-3/TRBV12-4 - - TGTGCCAGCACCCACCGCCCGGGGCTGGGACCCGTATCGGGGAAAGCTTTCTTT CASTHRPGLGPVSGKAFF
TRBJ2-7 TRBV29-1 - - TGCAGCGTAGAGCGGGCAAATGAGGGAGTCTACGAGCAGTACTTC CSVERANEGVYEQYF
TRBJ1-1 TRBV20-1 few - TGCAGTGCTCGACCGCTGGGTGTTGAAGCTTTCTTT CSARPLGVEAFF
TRBJ2-2 TRBV24-1 many - TGTGCCACCAGTGATTGGGTACCGGAAAACCCCGGGGAGCTGTTTTTT CATSDWVPENPGELFF
TRBJ1-5 TRBV3-1 many - TGTGCCAGCAGCCAAGCTTTTGGGGGGTCTCAGCCCCAGCATTTT CASSQAFGGSQPQHF
TRBJ2-3 TRBV11-2 - - TGTGCCAGCAGCTCCGGGGCCGGCGGTCTTCGCTCGGATACGCAGTATTTT CASSSGAGGLRSDTQYF
TRBJ2-3 TRBV5-1 many - TGCGCCAGCAACACATCCCCCGAGGCACACCCTGCGGGGTATTTT CASNTSPEAHPAGYF
TRBJ2-1 TRBV29-1 - - TGCAGCGTCCGACAACGCGGGTACAATGAGCAGTTCTTC CSVRQRGYNEQFF
TRBJ1-1 TRBV20-1 many TRBD1 TGCAGTGCTCTGTGGACAGGACCTGAAGCTTTCTTT CSALWTGPEAFF
TRBJ2-7 TRBV27 many - TGTGCCACCGGCCTCCCTGACCACTACGAGCAGTACTTC CATGLPDHYEQYF
TRBJ2-1 TRBV10-3 many TRBD1 TGTGCCATCGGCAGACAGGGCGGGTCCTACAATGAGCAGTTCTTC CAIGRQGGSYNEQFF
TRBJ2-7 TRBV30 - TRBD1 TGTGCCTGGAACGACAGGGCCCCATGGCAGTACTTC CAWNDRAPWQYF
TRBJ2-1 TRBV7-3 - TRBD2 TGTGCCAGCAGCTCTGCGTCAGAACTAGCGGGGTCGGGAAATGAGCAGTTCTTC CASSSASELAGSGNEQFF
TRBJ2-5 TRBV6-5 many TRBD1 TGTGCCAGCAGGGGACAGGGACAGACCCAGTACTTC CASRGQGQTQYF
TRBJ2-1 TRBV20-1 - TRBD2 TGCAGTGCTAGAAACGACAGGGGGACTAGCGGGAGGGTAGAGCAGTTCTTC CSARNDRGTSGRVEQFF
TRBJ1-4 TRBV28 many - TGTGCCAGCAGTTTACTGGACCGCGGGGGCGTCATACGGGAAACTAATGAAAAACTGTTTTTT CASSLLDRGGVIRETNEKLFF
TRBJ2-5 TRBV6-2/TRBV6-3 - - TGTGCCAGCAGTTACAACCAAGAGACCCAGTACTTC CASSYNQETQYF
TRBJ1-4 TRBV5-1 - - TGCGCCAGCAGCCAAGCCGGAGGGACAGAAAAACTGTTTTTT CASSQAGGTEKLFF
TRBJ2-7 TRBV5-1 many - TGCGCCAGCAGCTTGGCCGCACGGTCCCTGCCCTACGAGCAGTACTTC CASSLAARSLPYEQYF
TRBJ2-3 TRBV12-3/TRBV12-4 many TRBD1 TGTGCCAGCACCCTGACAGGGCATGCAGATACGCAGTATTTT CASTLTGHADTQYF
TRBJ2-3 TRBV6-2/TRBV6-3 few TRBD2 TGTGCCAGCTATAAGCGGGAGGGAAAAGATACGCAGTATTTT CASYKREGKDTQYF
TRBJ1-5 TRBV5-1 - TRBD1 TGCGCCAGCAGCTGGGACAGGGATGGTTCCCAGCATTTT CASSWDRDGSQHF
TRBJ2-2 TRBV5-1 many - TGCGCCAGCAGCTTGGCAAAGAACACCGGGGAGCTGTTTTTT CASSLAKNTGELFF
TRBJ2-5 TRBV27 few - TGTGCCAGCAGTTTACGACTTCAAGAGACCCAGTACTTC CASSLRLQETQYF
TRBJ2-1 TRBV20-1 many TRBD2 TGCAGTGCAAAAAAGATGACGGGAGGAGGGGAGCAGTTCTTC CSAKKMTGGGEQFF
TRBJ1-1 TRBV5-1 many - TGCGCCAGCACCCCCATGGGAAACGCTGAAGCTTTCTTT CASTPMGNAEAFF
TRBJ1-2 TRBV3-1 once - TGTGCCAGCAGCCAAGCATATTCTAGTAGGGTTGGCTACACCTTC CASSQAYSSRVGYTF
TRBJ2-2 TRBV7-8 many TRBD2 TGTGCCAGCAGCTTAAAGGGACTAGCGGGCGCGAACACCGGGGAGCTGTTTTTT CASSLKGLAGANTGELFF
TRBJ2-2 TRBV28 few TRBD2 TGTGCCAGCAGTTCCGGGACTAGCGGGAGGAGCGGGGAGCTGTTTTTT CASSSGTSGRSGELFF
TRBJ2-1 TRBV5-1 many - TGCGCCAGCACCGTTGACAGCCGTCTGGGTGAGCAGTTCTTC CASTVDSRLGEQFF
TRBJ2-5 TRBV6-2/TRBV6-3 few - TGTGCCAGCAGTTACATGCCTATCGGGGACTCCCAAGAGACCCAGTACTTC CASSYMPIGDSQETQYF
TRBJ1-2 TRBV5-1 many - TGCGCCAGCAGAGGGGCCGTCTCCTATGGCTACACCTTC CASRGAVSYGYTF
TRBJ2-2 TRBV7-9 - - TGTGCCAGCAGCTCGGACGGGAACACCGGGGAGCTGTTTTTT CASSSDGNTGELFF
TRBJ2-7 TRBV3-1 few - TGTGCCAGCAGCGATTTTTCCGGCTACGAGCAGTACTTC CASSDFSGYEQYF
TRBJ2-7 TRBV7-9 - - TGTGCCAGCAGCTTTAATCCCAAGGGGTACGAGCAGTACTTC CASSFNPKGYEQYF
TRBJ2-1 TRBV6-2/TRBV6-3 - - TGTGCCAGCAGTTACTCGGGGGTCCGGGAGCAGTTCTTC CASSYSGVREQFF